The 27 T cell receptor beta chains reported below all come from one sample, sequenced in a study of cytomegalovirus exposure and HLA in healthy donors. The PCR contained 60 Vbeta and 13 Jbeta primers. Clones were sequenced by immunoSEQ multiplex PCR, and TCRdb holds only the in-frame ones, with some missing. The sample holds around 62,000 clones, under 80% seen once. The sequenced sample consisted of PBMCs. The receptors were gathered from a male donor in good health and CMV-seropositive.

This clone came up a few times. The genes are TRBV6-5 and TRBJ1-1, with 11 bases fitting TRBD1. The CDR3 runs to 14 residues. Germline loops: CDR1 MNHEY, CDR2 SVGAGI. The junction had 6 bases not matched to a gene; V was cut back by 8 bases and J by 4 bases. The CDR3: CASGGTGGGTEAFF. The CDR3 nucleotides read TGTGCCAGCGGAGGGACAGGGGGAGGCACTGAAGCTTTCTTT.

The V call is TRBV6-5, the J call TRBJ1-4, with D possibly TRBD1 on 6 matching bases. From germline, CDR1 is MNHEY and CDR2 SVGAGI. The CDR3 covers 16 residues. The V end lost 4 bases, the J end lost 0 bases, and 12 bases lay between the germline ends. Here the CDR3 DNA reads TGTGCCAGCAGTTCTCCAGGGGATCCAACTAATGAAAAACTGTTTTTT. Amino acids: CASSSPGDPTNEKLFF.

This clone has a single count. The chain joins TRBV18 to TRBJ1-1; D possibly corresponds to TRBD1 (6 bases). Per the germline V gene, CDR1 is KGHSH and CDR2 is LQKENI. CDR3 length: 15 amino acids. V dropped 0 bases and J dropped 5 bases, with 13 bases sitting between them. CDR3 region: CASSPPAGAGTEAFF. CDR3 in DNA: TGTGCCAGCTCACCACCGGCGGGGGCGGGGACTGAAGCTTTCTTT.

This clone was detected once. The J gene is TRBJ2-1, the V gene TRBV7-2; TRBD2 is a possible D gene (5 bases). Germline-derived CDR1 and CDR2 are SGHTA and FQGNSA. V was clipped by 1 base and J by 9 bases, with 16 bases between them. The CDR3 contains 15 residues. The CDR3 DNA reads TGTGCCAGCAGCTTAGGCCTAGTCCAAAGCGGTGAGCAGTTCTTC. This codes for CASSLGLVQSGEQFF.

Of note for this clone: The junction departs from germline at one end; a sequencing error may be responsible. The CDR3 DNA reads TGTGCCAGCAGTTTATTCGACAGGGTTCCCTTCTTT. As protein: CASSLFDRVPFF. The V gene is TRBV28, the J gene TRBJ1-6, with 7 positions matching TRBD1. From germline, CDR1 is MDHEN and CDR2 SYDVKM. This CDR3 has 12 residues. Supplemented by reference TRBV28 and TRBJ1-6, the full variable domain reads DVKVTQSSRYLVKRTGEKVFLECVQDMDHENMFWYRQDPGLGLRLIYFSYDVKMKEKGDIPEGYSVSREKKERFSLILESASTNQTSMYLCASSLFDRVPFFGNGTRLTVT.

The chain carries TRBV7-6 and TRBJ1-4; D is undetermined. CDR1 is SGHVS, CDR2 FNYEAQ, per germline. The V end lost 5 bases, the J end lost 4 bases, and 8 bases lay between the germline ends. There are 13 residues in the CDR3. The chain's CDR3 is CASSAGFNEKLFF. The CDR3 DNA sequence: TGTGCCAGCAGCGCGGGATTTAATGAAAAACTGTTTTTT.

The rearrangement links TRBV6-4 to TRBJ2-3, with 10 positions matching TRBD2. In germline, CDR1 is MRHNA, CDR2 SNTAGT. This CDR3 is 20 amino acids long. With V trimmed by 0 bases and J by 3 bases, 15 bases remained unmatched. For the CDR3, the DNA is TGTGCCAGCAGTGACTCGATTATCCAGCGGGGGGGCCGGGGAACAGATACGCAGTATTTT. Amino acids: CASSDSIIQRGGRGTDTQYF.

The chain combines TRBV15 with TRBJ2-3; 9 bases match TRBD1. The CDR3 extends over 15 amino acids. The germline V gene encodes CDR1 LNHNV and CDR2 YYDKDF (reference sequence). Trimming took 5 bases from V and 4 from J; bases not matched to a gene: 7. In DNA, the CDR3 is TGTGCCACCAGCCCCCGGGACAGGGCGCCAGATACGCAGTATTTT. Its protein is CATSPRDRAPDTQYF.

The chain carries TRBV10-3 and TRBJ1-6; 8 nucleotides agree with TRBD1. The CDR3 is made up of 16 amino acids. Germline lookup yields CDR1 ENHRY and CDR2 SYGVKD. The V and J ends lost 0 bases and 9 bases, in that order; junction bases with no gene match: 7. CDR3 residues: CAISESGQAIGSPLHF. CDR3 in DNA: TGTGCCATCAGTGAGTCGGGACAGGCTATAGGTTCACCCCTCCACTTT.

This clone appeared a few times. The V gene is TRBV10-3, the J gene TRBJ2-2; a weak D match, TRBD2 (6 bases). The CDR3 has 13 residues. Trimming stripped 4 bases from V and 8 bases from J, with 11 bases between. Germline V gene data show CDR1 as ENHRY and CDR2 as SYGVKD. This chain's CDR3 is CAISGRDPGELFF. The CDR3 DNA is TGTGCCATCAGTGGGAGGGATCCGGGGGAGCTGTTTTTT.

V is TRBV20-1 and J is TRBJ2-1; TRBD1 might be the D (5 bases). Germline-derived CDR1 and CDR2 are DFQATT and SNEGSKA (reference sequence). V lost 6 bases and J lost 9, with 12 bases in between. The CDR3 is 11 amino acids. CDR3 residues: CSANRLSEQFF. The DNA for the CDR3 is TGCAGTGCGAACAGGTTGTCTGAGCAGTTCTTC.

The chain has TRBV2 and TRBJ2-7; D gene unclear. Germline CDR1 SNHLY, CDR2 FYNNEI. The CDR3 runs 11 residues. V was cut by 8 bases and J by 4 bases, with 9 bases left in between. CDR3 coding DNA: TGTGCCAGCCAAGTAGAGTACGAGCAGTACTTC. It specifies CASQVEYEQYF.

This clone was recorded only once. Within the sample, other DNA sequences also encode this same CDR3. The chain combines TRBV5-4 with TRBJ1-2, with D maybe TRBD1 (6 bases). V was trimmed by 5 bases and J by 2 bases, leaving 7 bases between them. This CDR3 comprises 12 residues. Germline CDR1 SGHNT, CDR2 YYREEE (reference sequence). The CDR3 bases are TGTGCCAGCAGTGGACAGAACTATGGCTACACCTTC. It codes for CASSGQNYGYTF.

Here the CDR3 reads CASMVGQASYSNQPQHF. CDR3 DNA sequence: TGTGCCAGCATGGTCGGACAGGCCTCTTATAGCAATCAGCCCCAGCATTTT. V is TRBV28 and J is TRBJ1-5; TRBD1 matches 7 bases. V lost 7 bases to trimming and J lost 0 bases; unmatched junction nucleotides: 12. This CDR3 is built from 17 residues. Germline CDR1 and CDR2: MDHEN and SYDVKM.

The J gene is TRBJ2-1, the V gene TRBV11-1; 7 bases map to TRBD1. Germline-derived CDR1 and CDR2 are SGHAT and FQDESV (reference sequence). There are 18 residues in the CDR3. Trimming removed 1 base from V and 4 bases from J; junction bases left unmatched: 13. The CDR3 coding sequence is TGTGCCAGCAGCTTAGGTTCGGACGAGACAGGGACGTACAATGAGCAGTTCTTC. As protein: CASSLGSDETGTYNEQFF.

The J gene is TRBJ1-2, the V gene TRBV30; TRBD1 agrees at 7 bases. CDR1 and CDR2 from the germline V gene are GTSNPN and SVGIG (reference sequence). The CDR3 totals 12 residues. The V gene end was trimmed by 3 bases and the J gene end by 12 bases; junction bases not matched to a gene: 10. DNA for the CDR3: TGTGCCTGGAGGACAGGGCGTGCTATCGACACCTTC. Encoded protein: CAWRTGRAIDTF.

V gene TRBV19 combines with J gene TRBJ1-5; no definite D call. Trimming removed 4 bases from V and 1 base from J, with 14 bases in between. CDR1 is LNHDA and CDR2 is SQIVND in the germline V gene (reference sequence). The CDR3 has 16 amino acids. The CDR3 region is CASSTNPPGSNQPQHF. DNA of the CDR3: TGTGCCAGTAGTACCAACCCGCCGGGAAGCAATCAGCCCCAGCATTTT.

The chain links TRBV14 to TRBJ2-2; 7 nucleotides agree with TRBD2. The CDR3 has 17 amino acids. The germline V gene encodes CDR1 SGHDN and CDR2 FVKESK. Trimming removed 4 bases from V and 1 base from J; junction bases left unmatched: 9. The CDR3 reads CASSLRAGTMNTGELFF. The DNA of the CDR3 is TGTGCCAGCAGCCTAAGAGCGGGGACGATGAACACCGGGGAGCTGTTTTTT.

This chain joins TRBV4-1 and TRBJ2-7; D is unclear. CDR1 is MGHRA and CDR2 is YSYEKL in the germline V gene. The CDR3 has 14 amino acids. Between the trimmed V and J ends, which lost 0 bases and 3 bases, there was a span of 9 bases. For the CDR3, the DNA is TGCGCCAGCAGCCAAGATCAGGTAAACTACGAGCAGTACTTC. Translating gives CASSQDQVNYEQYF.

The V call is TRBV28, the J call TRBJ1-5; D is ambiguous. Germline V gene data show CDR1 as MDHEN and CDR2 as SYDVKM. The CDR3 has 22 residues. V was shortened by 3 bases and J by 0 bases, with 30 bases between the two germline ends. The CDR3 here is CASSFYVSAAPSSLISNQPQHF. The CDR3 bases are TGTGCCAGCAGTTTTTATGTCAGCGCAGCGCCCTCGAGCTTAATTAGCAATCAGCCCCAGCATTTT.

V gene TRBV30 combines with J gene TRBJ2-2, with 8 bases fitting TRBD2. The germline V gene has CDR1 GTSNPN and CDR2 SVGIG (reference sequence). CDR3 size: 15 residues. The V segment lost 1 base and the J segment 5 bases; nucleotides outside the gene matches: 6. CDR3 nucleotides: TGTGCCTGGAGTGCGGGACTAGGGAGGACCGGGGAGCTGTTTTTT. As protein: CAWSAGLGRTGELFF.

This chain uses TRBV11-2 with TRBJ2-7; the D gene is possibly TRBD1 (5 bases). Germline values: CDR1 SGHAT, CDR2 FQNNGV. CDR3 size: 16 residues. V dropped 5 bases and J dropped 3 bases, with 20 bases sitting between them. The CDR3 loop is CASSPPFGQGSYEQYF. The CDR3 region has the DNA TGTGCCAGCAGCCCCCCCTTCGGGCAGGGAAGCTACGAGCAGTACTTC.

This chain uses TRBV6-4 with TRBJ1-6; the match to TRBD1 covers 10 bases. Germline values: CDR1 MRHNA, CDR2 SNTAGT. This CDR3 comprises 17 residues. J gave up 8 bases and V 2 bases, and 9 bases lay outside the gene matches. The CDR3 bases are TGTGCCAGCAGTGACCTAGCCGGGACAGGGGACCATTCACCCCTCCACTTT. Translated, it gives CASSDLAGTGDHSPLHF.

The chain has TRBV5-6 and TRBJ2-1; 10 nucleotides match TRBD1. The CDR3 is made up of 15 amino acids. Germline V CDR1 and CDR2: SGHDT, YYEEEE. The ends lost 4 bases at V and 2 bases at J; junction bases unmatched: 3. CDR3: CASSRGTGAYNEQFF. The CDR3 DNA follows: TGTGCCAGCAGCCGAGGGACAGGGGCCTACAATGAGCAGTTCTTC.

The rearrangement joins TRBV30 to TRBJ1-2, with 7 bases fitting TRBD1. Trimming at V came to 0 bases and at J to 8 bases, leaving 9 bases not matched to a gene. Germline V gene data show CDR1 as GTSNPN and CDR2 as SVGIG (reference sequence). CDR3 length: 14 amino acids. CDR3 DNA sequence: TGTGCCTGGAGTGTTTGGAGGGGGCAAAGCGGCTACACCTTC. This codes for CAWSVWRGQSGYTF.

The gene calls are TRBV5-1 and TRBJ2-7, with D possibly being TRBD1 (6 bases). CDR1 SGHRS and CDR2 YFSETQ come from the germline V gene. This CDR3 contains 14 residues. Trimming took off 0 bases at V and 4 bases at J, with 11 bases between the two ends. CDR3 amino acids: CASSLGTVNYEQYF. CDR3 bases: TGCGCCAGCAGCTTGGGGACAGTGAATTACGAGCAGTACTTC.

The chain is built from TRBV6-1 and TRBJ1-6; 8 bases fit TRBD1. In germline, CDR1 is MNHNS, CDR2 SASEGT. V was clipped by 0 bases and J by 9 bases; unmatched bases: 4. This CDR3 spans 15 amino acids. CDR3 residues: CASSEAQGGFSPLHF. The CDR3 region has the DNA TGTGCCAGCAGTGAAGCACAGGGGGGGTTTTCACCCCTCCACTTT.